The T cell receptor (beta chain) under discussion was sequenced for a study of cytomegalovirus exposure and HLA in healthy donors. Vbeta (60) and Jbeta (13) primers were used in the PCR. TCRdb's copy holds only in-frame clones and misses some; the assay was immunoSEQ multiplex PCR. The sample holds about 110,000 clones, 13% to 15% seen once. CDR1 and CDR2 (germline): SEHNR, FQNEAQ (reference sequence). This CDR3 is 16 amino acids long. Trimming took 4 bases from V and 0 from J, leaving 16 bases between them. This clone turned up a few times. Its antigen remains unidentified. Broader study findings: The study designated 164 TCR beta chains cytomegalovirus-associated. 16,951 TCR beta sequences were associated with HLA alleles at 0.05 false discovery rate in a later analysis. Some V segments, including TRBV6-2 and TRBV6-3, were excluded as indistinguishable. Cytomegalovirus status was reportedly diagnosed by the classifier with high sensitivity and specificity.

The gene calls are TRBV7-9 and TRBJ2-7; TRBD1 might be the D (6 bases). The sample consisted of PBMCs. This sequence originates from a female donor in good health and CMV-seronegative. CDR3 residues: CASSSTDRPNSYEQYF. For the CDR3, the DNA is TGTGCCAGCAGCTCGACCGACAGGCCTAACTCCTACGAGCAGTACTTC.